Presented here are 10 T cell receptor beta chains from one specimen sequenced in a study of blood T cell repertoires in COVID-19. The repertoire was sequenced with immunoSEQ multiplex PCR; TCRdb's copy has only in-frame clones and lacks some. The table records 25,000 to 30,000 clones, 77% of them present only once. Sequencing used peripheral blood. The origin of the receptors is an elderly man with active or convalescent COVID-19.

The chain links TRBV4-2 to TRBJ2-1; 11 positions match TRBD1. This CDR3 is 18 amino acids long. The germline CDR1 and CDR2 sequences are LGHNA and YNFKEQ. V shed 2 bases, J shed 3 bases, and the junction held 9 bases outside the gene matches. Here the CDR3 reads CASSQSTGTGGIYNEQFF. Here the CDR3 DNA reads TGTGCCAGCAGCCAATCGACCGGGACAGGGGGAATCTACAATGAGCAGTTCTTC.

The J gene is TRBJ2-3, the V gene TRBV7-3; D remains unclear. CDR3 size: 15 residues. V shed 5 bases and J shed 2 bases, with 14 bases lying between them. Germline V CDR1 and CDR2: SGHTA, FQGTGA. In DNA form, the CDR3 reads TGTGCCAGCAGCCTATGGTCCTCCATCACAGATACGCAGTATTTT. Its translation: CASSLWSSITDTQYF.

This chain links TRBV5-4 with TRBJ1-1, with a tentative D call TRBD1 (5 bases). Trimming removed 1 base at V and 1 base at J, with 14 bases between. The germline V gene has CDR1 SGHNT and CDR2 YYREEE (reference sequence). CDR3 size: 16 residues. In nucleotides, the CDR3 is TGTGCCAGCAGCTTGCCTCGGACAACGTCGAACACTGAAGCTTTCTTT. This sequence encodes CASSLPRTTSNTEAFF. The full variable domain, its missing parts supplied by reference TRBV5-4 and TRBJ1-1, is ETGVTQSPTHLIKTRGQQVTLRCSSQSGHNTVSWYQQALGQGPQFIFQYYREEENGRGNFPPRFSGLQFPNYSSELNVNALELDDSALYLCASSLPRTTSNTEAFFGQGTRLTVV.

The chain employs TRBV15 and TRBJ1-2; TRBD1 might be the D (6 bases). The germline V gene encodes CDR1 LNHNV and CDR2 YYDKDF (reference sequence). V lost 0 bases, J lost 4 bases, and 15 bases lay in between. This CDR3 region has 16 residues. The CDR3 protein is CATSRDGGGLGYGYTF. Written as DNA, the CDR3 is TGTGCCACCAGCAGAGATGGCGGGGGGCTTGGCTATGGCTACACCTTC.

The V and J genes are TRBV7-9 and TRBJ2-5, with a possible D match to TRBD2 (7 bases). The germline CDR1 and CDR2 sequences are SEHNR and FQNEAQ (reference sequence). With 5 bases removed from V and 5 bases from J, the gap between germline ends came to 24 bases. There are 17 residues in the CDR3. The CDR3 bases are TGTGCCAGCAGCCCAACTGGGGGGGGGCAAGGATTGGAGACCCAGTACTTC. Encoded protein: CASSPTGGGQGLETQYF.

CDR3 DNA: TGTGCCAGCAGCCAAGTCCCGAGACTAGCGGGACCTCCCCTCTCCTACAATGAGCAGTTCTTC. Translation gives CASSQVPRLAGPPLSYNEQFF. J is TRBJ2-1 and V is TRBV3-1 (or the pseudogene TRBV3-2), with 11 bases lining up with TRBD2. Germline CDR1 and CDR2: LGHDT and YNNKEL (reference sequence). The CDR3 is 21 amino acids. The J segment lost 0 bases and the V segment lost 1 base, leaving 14 bases of the junction unmatched.

This chain connects TRBV28 to TRBJ2-6; 11 bases agree with TRBD1. Germline assignment: CDR1 MDHEN and CDR2 SYDVKM. The CDR3 contains 19 residues. The ends lost 6 bases at V and 3 bases at J; junction bases unmatched: 13. CDR3 DNA sequence: TGTGCCAGCAGCCGTAACCTCGGGACAGGGGGTTATGGGGCCAACGTCCTGACTTTC. Residues: CASSRNLGTGGYGANVLTF.

The J gene is TRBJ1-1, the V gene TRBV6-5; 7 bases align to TRBD1. The CDR3 is 13 amino acids. Germline V gives CDR1 MNHEY, CDR2 SVGAGI. The junction had 6 bases not matched to a gene; V was cut back by 4 bases and J by 7 bases. In DNA form, the CDR3 reads TGTGCCAGCAGTTTACGACAGGGTGATGAAGCTTTCTTT. Translated: CASSLRQGDEAFF.

A single count supports this clone. The V and J genes are TRBV13 and TRBJ1-3, with D possibly matching TRBD1 (6 bases). The CDR3 contains 12 residues. Germline V gives CDR1 PRHDT, CDR2 FYEKMQ (reference sequence). Trimming pared 3 bases from V and 8 bases from J, leaving 8 bases between. CDR3 protein: CASSFGGHTIYF. CDR3 in DNA: TGTGCCAGCAGCTTTGGGGGCCACACCATATATTTT.

The rearrangement uses TRBV28 and TRBJ1-1; TRBD1 agrees at 12 bases. Unmatched junction bases numbered 9, after V lost 6 bases and J lost 1 base. CDR1 and CDR2 from the germline V gene are MDHEN and SYDVKM. This CDR3 spans 17 amino acids. The CDR3 DNA reads as TGTGCCAGCAGAAAGGGACAGGGGGCCTATTGGAACACTGAAGCTTTCTTT. Its protein product is CASRKGQGAYWNTEAFF. The whole variable domain, filled in from reference TRBV28 and TRBJ1-1, reads DVKVTQSSRYLVKRTGEKVFLECVQDMDHENMFWYRQDPGLGLRLIYFSYDVKMKEKGDIPEGYSVSREKKERFSLILESASTNQTSMYLCASRKGQGAYWNTEAFFGQGTRLTVV.